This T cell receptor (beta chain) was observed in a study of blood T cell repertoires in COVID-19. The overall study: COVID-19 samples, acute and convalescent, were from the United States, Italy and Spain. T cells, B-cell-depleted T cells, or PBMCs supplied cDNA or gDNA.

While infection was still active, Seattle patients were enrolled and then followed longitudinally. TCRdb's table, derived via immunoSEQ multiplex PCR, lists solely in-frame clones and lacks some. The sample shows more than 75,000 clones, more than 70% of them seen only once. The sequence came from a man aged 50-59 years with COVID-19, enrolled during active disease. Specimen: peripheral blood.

In DNA, the CDR3 is TGTGCCAGCAGTTACCGGAAAGGGGATAGCAATCAGCCCCAGCATTTT. It yields the protein CASSYRKGDSNQPQHF. The J gene is TRBJ1-5, the V gene TRBV6-6; tentatively, D is TRBD1 (5 bases). The CDR3 runs 16 residues. Trimming left V 2 bases short and J 0 bases short, with 11 bases between. The germline V gene has CDR1 MNHNY and CDR2 SVGAGI (reference sequence).